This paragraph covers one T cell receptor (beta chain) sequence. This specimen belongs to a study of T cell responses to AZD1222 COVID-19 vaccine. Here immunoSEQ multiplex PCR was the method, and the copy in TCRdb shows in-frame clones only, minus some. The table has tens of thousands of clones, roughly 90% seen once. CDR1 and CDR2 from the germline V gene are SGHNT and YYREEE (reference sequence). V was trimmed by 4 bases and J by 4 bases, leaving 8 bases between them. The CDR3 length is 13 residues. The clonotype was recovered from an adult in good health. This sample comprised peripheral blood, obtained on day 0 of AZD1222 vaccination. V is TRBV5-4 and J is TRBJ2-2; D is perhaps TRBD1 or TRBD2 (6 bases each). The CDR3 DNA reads TGTGCCAGCAGCCGGGGGCCCACCGGGGAGCTGTTTTTT. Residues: CASSRGPTGELFF.